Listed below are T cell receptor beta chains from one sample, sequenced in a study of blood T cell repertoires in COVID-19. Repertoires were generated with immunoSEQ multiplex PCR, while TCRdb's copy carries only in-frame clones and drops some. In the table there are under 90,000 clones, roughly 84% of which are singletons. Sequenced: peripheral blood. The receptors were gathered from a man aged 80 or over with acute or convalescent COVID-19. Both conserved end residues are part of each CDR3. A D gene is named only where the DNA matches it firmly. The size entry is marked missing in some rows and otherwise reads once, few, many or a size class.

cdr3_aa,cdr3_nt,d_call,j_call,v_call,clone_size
CASSLQGGSSYNEQFF,TGTGCCAGCAGTTTACAAGGCGGGAGCTCCTACAATGAGCAGTTCTTC,TRBD2,TRBJ2-1,TRBV27,-
CASSRDRPLGNQPQHF,TGTGCCAGCAGCCGGGACAGGCCATTAGGCAATCAGCCCCAGCATTTT,TRBD1,TRBJ1-5,TRBV6-2/TRBV6-3,-
CASSGRRGRGETQYF,TGTGCCAGCAGTGGTCGGAGGGGGCGAGGTGAGACCCAGTACTTC,-,TRBJ2-5,TRBV27,-
CASSWEGAAAYEQYF,TGTGCCAGCAGCTGGGAAGGGGCTGCAGCCTACGAGCAGTACTTC,-,TRBJ2-7,TRBV5-5,-
CASSESGGAKEKLFF,TGTGCCAGCAGTGAATCGGGTGGCGCAAAGGAAAAACTGTTTTTT,-,TRBJ1-4,TRBV25-1,-
CASSAGTLHNYGYTF,TGTGCCAGCAGCGCCGGGACACTTCATAACTATGGCTACACCTTC,-,TRBJ1-2,TRBV9,-
CASSPGLAGAQAQYF,TGTGCCAGCAGCCCGGGACTAGCGGGGGCCCAGGCCCAGTACTTC,TRBD2,TRBJ2-5,TRBV7-6,-
CASREGQDASYEQYF,TGTGCCAGCAGGGAGGGACAGGATGCCTCCTACGAGCAGTACTTC,TRBD1,TRBJ2-7,TRBV5-5,-
CASSAPFSGVGQPQHF,TGTGCCAGCAGTGCCCCCTTTTCAGGGGTCGGTCAGCCCCAGCATTTT,-,TRBJ1-5,TRBV6-2/TRBV6-3,-
CASSSTHSVLSYEQYF,TGTGCCAGCAGTTCGACACACAGTGTTCTCTCCTACGAGCAGTACTTC,-,TRBJ2-7,TRBV27,-
CASSQDRAGIYEQYF,TGCGCCAGCAGCCAAGATCGGGCGGGAATATACGAGCAGTACTTC,-,TRBJ2-7,TRBV4-1,-
CASSPGLAGANEQFF,TGTGCCAGCAGCCCGGGACTAGCGGGAGCCAATGAGCAGTTCTTC,TRBD2,TRBJ2-1,TRBV7-3,-
CASSYSDSVNTEAFF,TGTGCCAGCAGTTACTCAGACAGTGTGAACACTGAAGCTTTCTTT,-,TRBJ1-1,TRBV6-5,-
CASSLGSGNSPLHF,TGTGCCAGCAGCTTAGGGTCAGGGAATTCACCCCTCCACTTT,-,TRBJ1-6,TRBV13,-
CASSVAGGGNEQFF,TGCGCCAGCAGCGTAGCGGGGGGGGGTAATGAGCAGTTCTTC,TRBD2,TRBJ2-1,TRBV10-2,-
CASSQCPGCTGELFF,TGCGCCAGCAGTCAATGTCCGGGTTGCACCGGGGAGCTGTTTTTT,-,TRBJ2-2,TRBV23-1,-
CASSSDPTGQGGYEQYF,TGTGCCAGCAGCTCTGACCCAACTGGACAGGGTGGCTACGAGCAGTACTTC,TRBD1,TRBJ2-7,TRBV7-6,-
CASSSAAGGGTQYF,TGTGCCAGCAGCTCCGCGGCGGGAGGGGGGACCCAGTACTTC,TRBD2,TRBJ2-5,TRBV7-9,-
CASRDFETQYF,TGCGCCAGCAGGGACTTTGAGACCCAGTACTTC,-,TRBJ2-5,TRBV5-1,-
CASSLQNEQFF,TGTGCCAGCAGCTTACAGAATGAGCAGTTCTTC,-,TRBJ2-1,TRBV7-9,-
CASSPRAGEETQYF,TGTGCCAGTAGTCCCCGGGCAGGGGAAGAGACCCAGTACTTC,-,TRBJ2-5,TRBV19,once
CASSLPNPQGATDTQYF,TGTGCCAGCAGCCTCCCTAACCCGCAGGGGGCGACAGATACGCAGTATTTT,TRBD1,TRBJ2-3,TRBV9,-
CASSLILNTGELFF,TGTGCCAGCAGCTTAATTCTGAACACCGGGGAGCTGTTTTTT,-,TRBJ2-2,TRBV7-2,-
CASSLSPQGAGGNTIYF,TGTGCCAGCAGTTTAAGTCCCCAGGGGGCAGGGGGAAACACCATATATTTT,TRBD1,TRBJ1-3,TRBV28,-
CASSMLQGYGQYF,TGTGCCAGTAGTATGTTGCAGGGCTACGGGCAGTACTTC,-,TRBJ2-7,TRBV19,-
CASSSRTGGALDGYTF,TGTGCCAGTAGTAGCCGGACAGGGGGAGCCCTAGATGGCTACACCTTC,TRBD1,TRBJ1-2,TRBV19,-
CASSQLSGSSYNEQFF,TGCGCCAGCAGCCAACTAAGCGGTAGCTCCTACAATGAGCAGTTCTTC,-,TRBJ2-1,TRBV4-3,-
CATSDRDSTGNTEAFF,TGTGCCACCAGTGACCGCGACTCGACAGGGAACACTGAAGCTTTCTTT,-,TRBJ1-1,TRBV24-1,-
CASSQVLLADRPTDTQYF,TGCGCCAGCAGCCAAGTCTTGCTAGCGGACCGACCGACAGATACGCAGTATTTT,TRBD2,TRBJ2-3,TRBV4-3,-
CASSLQGYEQYF,TGTGCCAGCAGCTTACAGGGCTACGAGCAGTACTTC,-,TRBJ2-7,TRBV7-2,-
CASKSGQGWYEQYF,TGTGCCAGCAAGTCCGGACAGGGTTGGTACGAGCAGTACTTC,TRBD1,TRBJ2-7,TRBV6-8,-
CASSSTGTGGNNQPQHF,TGTGCCAGCAGCTCTACCGGGACAGGGGGCAACAATCAGCCCCAGCATTTT,TRBD1,TRBJ1-5,TRBV5-8,few
CATRQPGSGNQPQHF,TGTGCCACCCGGCAACCGGGATCAGGCAATCAGCCCCAGCATTTT,-,TRBJ1-5,TRBV10-3,-
CAWSEIPLKYTF,TGTGCCTGGAGTGAAATTCCCCTAAAGTACACCTTC,-,TRBJ1-2,TRBV30,few
CASSPNGLAGEAFF,TGTGCCAGCAGCCCCAACGGACTTGCCGGAGAAGCTTTCTTT,-,TRBJ1-1,TRBV14,-
CASSLVTSGVETQYF,TGTGCCAGCAGCTTAGTGACTAGCGGGGTAGAGACCCAGTACTTC,TRBD2,TRBJ2-5,TRBV11-2,-
CASSPGLAETQYF,TGTGCCAGCTCCCCCGGGCTAGCCGAGACCCAGTACTTC,-,TRBJ2-5,TRBV18,-
CASSSLTGTLYGYTF,TGTGCCAGCAGCAGTCTAACCGGGACACTCTATGGCTACACCTTC,-,TRBJ1-2,TRBV2,-
CASSQGVETQYF,TGTGCCAGCAGTCAGGGGGTGGAGACCCAGTACTTC,TRBD1,TRBJ2-5,TRBV12-3/TRBV12-4,-
CASSPGQGVNTGELFF,TGTGCCAGTAGTCCGGGACAGGGGGTGAACACCGGGGAGCTGTTTTTT,TRBD1,TRBJ2-2,TRBV19,-
CASSRTGSTYEQYF,TGTGCCAGCAGTAGGACAGGGTCAACCTACGAGCAGTACTTC,TRBD1,TRBJ2-7,TRBV7-2,-
CASSLEGGRGGNSPLHF,TGTGCCAGCAGCTTAGAAGGGGGTAGGGGCGGTAATTCACCCCTCCACTTT,-,TRBJ1-6,TRBV11-2,once
CASSHRVRSHEQFF,TGTGCCAGCAGCCACAGAGTTAGGAGTCATGAGCAGTTCTTC,-,TRBJ2-1,TRBV3-1/TRBV3-2,-
CASSRGLSGNTIYF,TGTGCCAGCAGCCGGGGTCTCTCGGGGAACACCATATATTTT,-,TRBJ1-3,TRBV5-5,-
CASSQFRQSRTNEKLFF,TGTGCCAGCAGCCAATTCCGTCAAAGTAGAACTAATGAAAAACTGTTTTTT,-,TRBJ1-4,TRBV3-1/TRBV3-2,few
CASSLGQPSNYGYTF,TGTGCCAGCAGCTTGGGACAGCCGTCTAACTATGGCTACACCTTC,-,TRBJ1-2,TRBV5-4,once
CASSYLGPDQPQHF,TGTGCCAGTAGTTATTTGGGCCCCGATCAGCCCCAGCATTTT,-,TRBJ1-5,TRBV19,-
CASSDRDRGLINYGYTF,TGTGCCAGCAGTGACCGGGACAGGGGGCTGATTAACTATGGCTACACCTTC,TRBD1,TRBJ1-2,TRBV6-2/TRBV6-3,-
CATRQTRGALETQYF,TGTGCCACCCGTCAGACCCGGGGGGCGTTGGAGACCCAGTACTTC,-,TRBJ2-5,TRBV15,-
CASKTQGKETQYF,TGTGCCAGCAAAACACAGGGAAAGGAGACCCAGTACTTC,-,TRBJ2-5,TRBV2,-
CASSRVSGRAGDTQYF,TGTGCCAGCAGCCGAGTCAGCGGGAGGGCAGGAGATACGCAGTATTTT,TRBD2,TRBJ2-3,TRBV7-3,-
CASSPILGGGSTEAFF,TGTGCCAGCTCACCAATACTTGGGGGGGGGAGCACTGAAGCTTTCTTT,-,TRBJ1-1,TRBV18,few
CASSGRDGNNYGYTF,TGTGCCAGCAGCGGGCGGGACGGAAATAACTATGGCTACACCTTC,-,TRBJ1-2,TRBV9,few